This T cell receptor (beta chain) stems from a study of T cell responses to AZD1222 COVID-19 vaccine. The method was immunoSEQ multiplex PCR; TCRdb's version includes in-frame clones alone and lacks a portion of them. This sample carries 130,000 to 150,000 clones, more than 85% of them seen once, and the ten largest clones take around 10%. V was clipped by 5 bases and J by 7 bases; unmatched bases: 6. Germline V gene sequence: CDR1 SEHNR, CDR2 FQNEAQ (reference sequence). CDR3 length equals 16 residues. This clonotype originated in an adult who had recovered from COVID-19. Here the sequenced sample was peripheral blood, taken after recovery from COVID-19. The V and J genes are TRBV7-9 and TRBJ2-1, with 15 positions matching TRBD2. This CDR3 is CASSGLAGGFSNEQFF. CDR3 nucleotides: TGTGCCAGCAGCGGACTAGCGGGAGGGTTCAGTAATGAGCAGTTCTTC.